What follows describes a single T cell receptor (beta chain). Its specificity is not known. MiXCR, run by TCRdb on the reads, gives a single entry per CDR3 protein. Here the sample spans some 940,000 distinct CDR3 sequences, under 40% being singletons. The data were taken from a study of T cell repertoires in cytomegalovirus infection. Study context: Newly reported HLA-C-restricted and thoroughly characterized HLA-B-restricted CMV epitopes were employed. Indications came from public TCR beta signatures; they pointed to CMV infection and to a matching HLA type.

Trimming pared 2 bases from V and 0 bases from J, leaving 11 bases between. The CDR3 is made up of 16 amino acids. Germline lookup yields CDR1 WSHSY and CDR2 SAAADI. The J gene is TRBJ2-4, the V gene TRBV10-2; TRBD1 or TRBD2 may be the D gene (5 bases each). Source: cultured CD8+ T cells from PBMCs, taken from culture after CMV antigen stimulation. This TCR derives from a human donor in good health (CMV status not recorded). Some clones in this sample may be carry-over from other donors' samples. The CDR3 DNA reads as TGCGCCAGCAGTGAGATGGGGGAGATAGCCAAAAACATTCAGTACTTC. Protein product: CASSEMGEIAKNIQYF.